This TCR beta chain was obtained from a study of blood T cell repertoires in COVID-19. The wider study: In each case, the material was cDNA or gDNA derived from T cells, B-cell-depleted T cells, or PBMCs.

This clone occurred a few times. Libraries were prepared by immunoSEQ multiplex PCR; TCRdb keeps only in-frame clonotypes and omits some of them. Of 210,000 or so clones in the sample, 75% to 85% were seen once. The sample taken for sequencing was peripheral blood. This receptor was obtained from a man aged 45-60 years with COVID-19, enrolled during active disease.

The DNA for the CDR3 is TGTGCCAGCATCCAAGGTTGGAGGGGTCGGCATGAGCAGTTCTTC. Protein product: CASIQGWRGRHEQFF. This chain connects TRBV7-2 to TRBJ2-1, with D possibly being TRBD2 (6 bases). The CDR3 totals 15 residues. With 7 bases removed from V and 8 bases from J, the gap between germline ends came to 21 bases. The germline V gene has CDR1 SGHTA and CDR2 FQGNSA. Full variable domain (remainder filled in from reference TRBV7-2 and TRBJ2-1): GAGVSQSPSNKVTEKGKDVELRCDPISGHTALYWYRQSLGQGLEFLIYFQGNSAPDKSGLPSDRFSAERTGGSVSTLTIQRTQQEDSAVYLCASIQGWRGRHEQFFGPGTRLTVL.